The 20 T cell receptor beta chains below all came from one sample that was sequenced in a study of regulatory T cells in long-lasting Graves disease (dated by TCRdb to the early 2020s). This specimen's time point label, interpreted: persistent/refractory GD, antithyroid drugs over 5 years with positive TRAb. For both TCR sequencing and RNA sequencing, RNA was extracted from PBMCs in TRIzol. The library came from multiplex PCR. For sequencing, an Illumina HiSeq 4000 was employed. CDR3 regions were amplified by Arm-PCR with iRepertoire HTBI primers to construct TCR beta libraries. Using fastp at Q25 and MiXCR, TCRdb reprocessed the public reads and kept productive beta chains. Here each entry gathers all rows of one CDR3 protein and keeps the most common genes and DNA. Across this sample there are a few hundred thousand distinct CDR3 sequences, with roughly a quarter seen only once. The biggest ten clones account for about 26% of the sample.

The sample here was peripheral blood mononuclear cells (PBMCs), taken when the disease was refractory, from a patient treated with antithyroid drugs. The receptors were sampled from a female donor with Graves disease.

The rearrangement joins TRBV29-1 to TRBJ2-6; the D gene could be TRBD1 or TRBD2 (6 bases each). Germline CDR1 reads SQVTM; CDR2 reads ANQGSEA. The germline V and J ends were trimmed by 4 bases and 1 base, with 11 bases remaining between them. This CDR3 has 15 amino acids. The CDR3 nucleotides are TGCAGCGTTGTAGGGGGGACTTCTGGGGCCAACGTCCTGACTTTC. Encoded protein: CSVVGGTSGANVLTF.

Note on this clonotype: Since a much larger clone is just one base distant, this may be a read error. The rearrangement links TRBV2 to TRBJ2-7; 14 nucleotides match TRBD2. CDR1 SNHLY and CDR2 FYNNEI come from the germline V gene. Trimming took 8 bases from V and 5 from J; bases not matched to a gene: 8. This CDR3 is built from 15 residues. The CDR3 nucleotides are TGTGCCAGCGGTCCCGGGACTAGCGGGAGTGACGAGCAGTACTTC. This gives the protein CASGPGTSGSDEQYF.

In this sample, this clonotype turned up a few times. J is TRBJ1-1 and V is TRBV5-6; D not certain. Germline assignment: CDR1 SGHDT and CDR2 YYEEEE. V dropped 5 bases and J dropped 2 bases, with 16 bases sitting between them. This CDR3 is built from 15 residues. CDR3 nucleotide sequence: TGTGCCAGCAGTCATTACAACAGCCGCAACACTGAAGCTTTCTTT. Protein product: CASSHYNSRNTEAFF.

This clonotype showed up many times. This rearrangement joins TRBV15 to TRBJ1-2; D is uncertain. This CDR3 spans 13 amino acids. Trimming stripped 0 bases from V and 6 bases from J, with 8 bases between. Germline V gene sequence: CDR1 LNHNV, CDR2 YYDKDF (reference sequence). The chain's CDR3 is CATSRDAPDGYTF. CDR3 nucleotide sequence: TGTGCCACCAGCAGAGACGCCCCTGATGGCTACACCTTC. Supplemented by reference TRBV15 and TRBJ1-2, the full variable domain reads DAMVIQNPRYQVTQFGKPVTLSCSQTLNHNVMYWYQQKSSQAPKLLFHYYDKDFNNEADTPDNFQSRRPNTSFCFLDIRSPGLGDTAMYLCATSRDAPDGYTFGSGTRLTVV.

This clonotype was seen only a few times. The chain uses TRBV18 and TRBJ1-1; D is undetermined. Germline CDR1 is KGHSH and CDR2 is LQKENI. Trimming took 4 bases from V and 2 from J, leaving 8 bases between them. The CDR3 sequence is 13 residues long. CDR3 in amino acids: CASSHEINTEAFF. In nucleotides, the CDR3 is TGTGCCAGCTCACACGAGATCAACACTGAAGCTTTCTTT.

This clonotype was picked up a small number of times. The chain uses TRBV29-1 and TRBJ1-1, with no clear D. From germline, CDR1 is SQVTM and CDR2 ANQGSEA. CDR3 size: 13 residues. Trimming removed 4 bases from V and 0 bases from J, with 9 bases in between. CDR3 DNA sequence: TGCAGCGTTGCGACGGCCGTGAACACTGAAGCTTTCTTT. Its protein product is CSVATAVNTEAFF.

The gene calls are TRBV27 and TRBJ2-5, with a tentative D call TRBD1 (6 bases). The germline CDR1 and CDR2 sequences are MNHEY and SMNVEV (reference sequence). V was cut by 6 bases and J by 5 bases, with 10 bases left in between. The CDR3 has 12 residues. CDR3 nucleotide sequence: TGTGCCAGCAGCCATCAGGGGGAGACCCAGTACTTC. Residues: CASSHQGETQYF.

As for this clonotype: A much larger clonotype is one base distant, so this may be a read error. The chain couples TRBV28 to TRBJ1-5; TRBD1 aligns across 8 bases. The CDR3 has 16 residues. Germline CDR1 reads MDHEN; CDR2 reads SYDVKM. In DNA, the CDR3 is TGTGCCAGCGGTTTCGAACGCGGACAGGGCTATCAGCCCCAGCATTTT. This sequence encodes CASGFERGQGYQPQHF.

This clonotype was counted a few times. The V call is TRBV5-1, the J call TRBJ2-2; a weak D match, TRBD2 (5 bases). This CDR3 is built from 15 residues. Deletions cut 5 bases from V and 7 bases from J, with 18 bases between. Germline V CDR1 and CDR2: SGHRS, YFSETQ. The CDR3 is CASRADVTRYGELFF. In nucleotides, the CDR3 is TGCGCCAGCAGAGCGGACGTCACCCGGTACGGGGAGCTGTTTTTT.

V is TRBV20-1 and J is TRBJ2-6; the D gene is possibly TRBD1 (5 bases). Trimming cost V 3 bases and J 0 bases, with 18 bases left between them. This CDR3 has 18 residues. CDR1 is DFQATT and CDR2 is SNEGSKA in the germline V gene (reference sequence). This CDR3 reads CSASGFPQTDSGANVLTF. CDR3 nucleotide sequence: TGCAGTGCTAGCGGGTTCCCCCAGACAGACTCTGGGGCCAACGTCCTGACTTTC.

For this clonotype: With a much larger clone just one base away, this may be a read error. The chain uses TRBV11-2 and TRBJ1-1, with D tentatively TRBD1 (5 bases). Trimming removed 1 base at V and 6 bases at J, with 12 bases between. The germline gives CDR1 SGHAT, CDR2 FQNNGV. The CDR3 has 14 residues. The CDR3 reads CASSLVGGYAEAFF. As DNA, the CDR3 is TGTGCCAGCAGCTTAGTCGGGGGGTACGCTGAAGCTTTCTTT.

This clonotype appeared a few times. The chain couples TRBV6-1 to TRBJ2-6; the D gene could be TRBD1 or TRBD2 (5 bases each). Germline CDR1 reads MNHNS; CDR2 reads SASEGT. Between the trimmed V and J ends, which lost 6 bases and 7 bases, there was a span of 10 bases. CDR3 length: 13 amino acids. In DNA, the CDR3 is TGTGCCAGCAGCCCGGGGCCCGCCAACGTCCTGACTTTC. This translates into CASSPGPANVLTF.

This clonotype was seen more than once but under ten times. The genes are TRBV15 and TRBJ1-3; no firm D call. Trimming removed 6 bases at V and 1 base at J, with 22 bases between. The CDR3 has 18 amino acids. Germline-derived CDR1 and CDR2 are LNHNV and YYDKDF (reference sequence). The CDR3 region has the DNA TGTGCCACCAGTAAGGATCGCAAGCAAACGGGTTCTGGAAACACCATATATTTT. It is translated as CATSKDRKQTGSGNTIYF.

This clonotype appeared a single time. The rearrangement uses TRBV14 and TRBJ2-7; 12 bases are shared with TRBD2. CDR3 size: 16 residues. Losses at the gene ends were 5 bases for V and 3 bases for J; bases not matched to a gene: 8. Germline V gene sequence: CDR1 SGHDN, CDR2 FVKESK. The CDR3 protein is CASSKNRLAGDYEQYF. CDR3 DNA: TGTGCCAGCAGCAAAAACCGACTAGCGGGAGACTACGAGCAGTACTTC.

This chain uses TRBV29-1 with TRBJ2-7; the D gene is possibly TRBD2 (7 bases). CDR1 and CDR2 (germline): SQVTM, ANQGSEA. The V gene lost 5 bases and the J gene lost 6 bases, with 11 bases spanning the gap. The CDR3 consists of 11 residues. CDR3 region: CSVRGGSEQYF. CDR3 in DNA: TGCAGCGTTAGGGGGGGGTCCGAGCAGTACTTC.

This clonotype was counted a few times. The chain joins TRBV7-2 to TRBJ1-2; D perhaps matches TRBD1 (6 bases). There are 16 residues in the CDR3. V dropped 3 bases and J dropped 4 bases, with 18 bases sitting between them. Germline V CDR1 and CDR2: SGHTA, FQGNSA. The CDR3 protein is CASSFKSAGGPYGYTF. CDR3 in DNA: TGTGCCAGCAGCTTTAAGTCCGCCGGGGGGCCCTATGGCTACACCTTC.

The chain has TRBV19 and TRBJ2-7; weak D call: TRBD2 (5 bases). Per germline, CDR1 LNHDA and CDR2 SQIVND (reference sequence). V lost 3 bases to trimming and J lost 6 bases, with 12 bases between them. This CDR3 is 13 amino acids long. The CDR3 protein is CASSMLGESEQYF. CDR3 nucleotide sequence: TGTGCCAGTAGTATGCTCGGGGAGAGCGAGCAGTACTTC.

In its sample, this clonotype was seen many times. The chain has TRBV24-1 and TRBJ2-5, with D possibly called TRBD1 or TRBD2 (5 bases each). The CDR3 extends over 12 amino acids. The V end was cut by 10 bases, the J end by 2 bases, with 10 bases between. In germline, CDR1 is KGHDR, CDR2 SFDVKD. The CDR3 loop reads CATRDDQETQYF. The CDR3 bases are TGTGCCACTCGGGACGATCAAGAGACCCAGTACTTC.

This clonotype has ten or more counts. The V gene is TRBV11-2, the J gene TRBJ1-3, with D perhaps TRBD1 (6 bases). The V gene's germline CDR1 is SGHAT and CDR2 FQNNGV. V lost 6 bases, J lost 0 bases, and 9 bases lay in between. The length of the CDR3 is 14 residues. This CDR3 is CASRLQGSGNTIYF. For the CDR3, the DNA is TGTGCCAGCAGGTTACAGGGCTCTGGAAACACCATATATTTT.

The sample holds many counts of this clonotype. The V gene is TRBV6-5, the J gene TRBJ1-1, with 10 bases fitting TRBD1. The germline V gene has CDR1 MNHEY and CDR2 SVGAGI. J gave up 3 bases and V 2 bases, and 3 bases lay outside the gene matches. The CDR3 consists of 15 residues. CDR3 bases: TGTGCCAGCAGTTACCAAGGGACAGGGGACACTGAAGCTTTCTTT. This gives the protein CASSYQGTGDTEAFF.